This T cell receptor beta chain was profiled in a study of blood T cell repertoires in COVID-19. The germline V gene encodes CDR1 MNHEY and CDR2 SMNVEV (reference sequence). The CDR3 extends over 14 amino acids. V gave up 5 bases and J gave up 6 bases; unmatched junction bases: 10. Libraries were prepared by immunoSEQ multiplex PCR; TCRdb keeps only in-frame clonotypes and omits some of them. This sample has about 230,000 clones, with over 65% found just once. Sequenced sample: peripheral blood. This chain connects TRBV27 to TRBJ2-7; 7 nucleotides agree with TRBD2. This clonotype was sampled from a woman in her seventies with active or convalescent COVID-19. Written as DNA, the CDR3 is TGTGCCAGCAGTGGAAGTGGGGGAGGGCTCGAGCAGTACTTC. It encodes CASSGSGGGLEQYF.